This TCR beta chain was captured in a study of regulatory T cells in long-lasting Graves disease. Study results and limitations: Repertoires from persistent disease leaned toward TRBV28, TRBJ1-2 and TRBJ2-5. Accuracy was perhaps lowered by the small sample size. Clonotypes that were public and shared totalled fewer than 3,500 in persistent patients versus 900 to 1,000 in new patients.

Time point specified: persistent/refractory GD, antithyroid drugs over 5 years with positive TRAb. After RNA was extracted from PBMCs, the TCR library was made from it. Library construction for TCR beta used iRepertoire HTBI primers and Arm-PCR of CDR3 regions. TCRdb independently ran MiXCR on the multiplex PCR reads; one entry per CDR3 protein. The sample includes fewer than 600,000 distinct CDR3 sequences, 22% of them seen just once. As concerns this clonotype: Antigen unknown. Just one base apart from a much larger clone, this may be a read error.

The CDR3 is made up of 11 amino acids. Looked up from germline, CDR1 is SGHNT and CDR2 is YENEEA. The specimen comprised peripheral blood mononuclear cells (PBMCs), sampled when the disease was refractory, from a patient treated with antithyroid drugs. This chain connects TRBV11-3 to TRBJ2-7; D is undetermined. This sequence originates from a female donor with Graves disease. In DNA, the CDR3 is TGTGCCAGCAGCCCGGATAACGAGCAGTGCTTC. Translating it yields CASSPDNEQCF.